The source of this TCR beta chain is a study of Ad26.COV2.S vaccination and SARS-CoV-2 variants. As for the study in general: Ad26.COV2.S shots went into the muscle once or twice, 56 days apart.

Treatment meaning: over 15 received Ad26.COV2.S at low or high dose, single or two shots; several received placebo; per-sample allocation not given. The investigators took samples on day 63 after the first vaccine or placebo injection. Cohort 1b enrolled adults aged 18-55 years in Boston. Vaccination used an Ad26 vector expressing Wuhan-strain SARS-CoV-2 spike. From germline, CDR1 is MRHNA and CDR2 SNTAGT. V was trimmed by 6 bases and J by 10 bases, leaving 10 bases between them. This CDR3 is 10 amino acids long. The protocol was immunoSEQ multiplex PCR, while the TCRdb copy is restricted to in-frame clones and leaves out a portion. Of about 420,000 clones listed, 88% were seen once; the top ten hold around 3.6%.

The receptor comes from a person aged 18-60 years who received the Ad26.COV2.S COVID-19 vaccine or a placebo. The chain joins TRBV6-4 to TRBJ2-7, with D perhaps matching TRBD1 (6 bases). The material sequenced was peripheral blood, taken in a trial of Ad26.COV2.S vaccine versus placebo. CDR3 loop: CASRDRIQYF. The CDR3 DNA reads TGTGCCAGCAGAGACAGGATCCAGTACTTC.